Listed below are T cell receptor beta chains from one sample, sequenced in a study of cytotoxic CD8 clonotypes in ibrutinib-treated CLL. Repertoires were generated with immunoSEQ multiplex PCR, while TCRdb's copy carries only in-frame clones and drops some. Here the sample spans approximately 340,000 clones, under 70% being singletons. The input for sequencing was PBMCs, taken after 36 months of ibrutinib treatment. The receptors were gathered from a human donor with chronic lymphocytic leukemia. Each CDR3 is given without its conserved first and last residue. The order of the fields is V gene, CDR3 protein.

>TRBV27
ASRQGGRSYNEQF
>TRBV4-1
ASSHVGEETQY
>TRBV29-1
SVRGLAKQETQY
>TRBV6-1
ASSLQGNEQF
>TRBV2
ASSELAGGSPLH
>TRBV4-1
ASSQPWSYEQY
>TRBV9
ASSVPNGRGH
>TRBV5-1
ASSLEGTRNTIY
>TRBV21-1
ASIPTEYQETQY
>TRBV7-2
ASSLTGANTGELF
>TRBV27
ASSPRTSGRAAYNEQF
>TRBV11-2
ASSLVRGGLSSYEQY
>TRBV6-5
ASRDGTGFGYT
>TRBV4-1
ASSQVGHFDNYGYT
>TRBV5-4
ASSSGLAGLNIQY
>TRBV5-8
ASSLEWGDGEKLF
>TRBV5-4
ASSFRGYSPLH
>TRBV4-3
ASSRSGAGGQETQY
>TRBV5-4
ASSLAYRSNTEAF
>TRBV9
ASSGTVNTEAF
>TRBV2
ASRDYNSPLH
>TRBV28
ASSPPLAHLYEQY
>TRBV19
ASSIGPGSTDTQY
>TRBV5-4
ASSLWGAGLRITGELF
>TRBV18
ASSPNRTKY
>TRBV29-1
SVQSWLSYEQY
>TRBV4-1
ASSRTSGSSYEQY
>TRBV7-2
ASSLGRPETQY
>TRBV11-2
ASRWEIASSSYEQY
>TRBV27
ASSLFRGLSSYNEQF
>TRBV7-2
ASSRGTGGPREQY
>TRBV15
ATSTRAGGYEQY
>TRBV5-6
ASSLVTTDTQY
>TRBV9
ASSVGLAGGHRTDTQY
>TRBV4-1
ASSPAESGNTIY
>TRBV15
ATSYRTGVRIYEQY
>TRBV4-1
ASSLRGWGMSNEQF